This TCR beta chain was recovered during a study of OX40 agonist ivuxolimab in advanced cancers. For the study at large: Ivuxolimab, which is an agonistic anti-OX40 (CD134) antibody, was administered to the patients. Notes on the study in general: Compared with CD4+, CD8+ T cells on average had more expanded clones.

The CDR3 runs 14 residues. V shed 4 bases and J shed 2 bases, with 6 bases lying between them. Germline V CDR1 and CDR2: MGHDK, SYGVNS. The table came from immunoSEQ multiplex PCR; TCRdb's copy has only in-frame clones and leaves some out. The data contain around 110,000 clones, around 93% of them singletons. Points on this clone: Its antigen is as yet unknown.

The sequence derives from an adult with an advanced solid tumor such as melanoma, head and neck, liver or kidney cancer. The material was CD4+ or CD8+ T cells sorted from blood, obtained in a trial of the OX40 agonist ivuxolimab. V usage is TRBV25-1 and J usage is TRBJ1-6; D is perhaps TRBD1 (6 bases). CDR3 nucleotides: TGTGCCAGCAGTGGGGACACCTATAATTCACCCCTCCACTTT. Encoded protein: CASSGDTYNSPLHF. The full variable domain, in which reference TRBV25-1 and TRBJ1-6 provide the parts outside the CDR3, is EADIYQTPRYLVIGTGKKITLECSQTMGHDKMYWYQQDPGMELHLIHYSYGVNSTEKGDLSSESTVSRIRTEHFPLTLESARPSHTSQYLCASSGDTYNSPLHFGNGTRLTVT.